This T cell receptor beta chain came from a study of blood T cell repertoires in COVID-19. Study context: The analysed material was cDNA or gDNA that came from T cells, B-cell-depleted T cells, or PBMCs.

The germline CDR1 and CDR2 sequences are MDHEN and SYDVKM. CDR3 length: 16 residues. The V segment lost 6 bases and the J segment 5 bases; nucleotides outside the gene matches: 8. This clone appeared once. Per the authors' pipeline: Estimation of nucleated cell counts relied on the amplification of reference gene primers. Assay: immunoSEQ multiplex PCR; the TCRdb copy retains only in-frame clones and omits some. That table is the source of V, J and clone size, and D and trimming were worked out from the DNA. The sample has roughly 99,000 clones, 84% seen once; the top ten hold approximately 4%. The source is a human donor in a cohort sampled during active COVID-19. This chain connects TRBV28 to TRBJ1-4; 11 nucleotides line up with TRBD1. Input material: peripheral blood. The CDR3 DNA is TGTGCCAGCAGCTCACCGGGACAGGGGGTCAATGAAAAACTGTTTTTT. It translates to CASSSPGQGVNEKLFF.